Sequencing of this T cell receptor beta chain was carried out in a study of identical twins. Between the trimmed V and J ends, which lost 4 bases and 4 bases, there was a span of 10 bases. CDR3 size: 14 residues. Germline V gene data show CDR1 as SGHTA and CDR2 as FQGNSA. This clonotype was picked up many times. TCRdb independently ran MiXCR on the 5' RACE reads; one entry per CDR3 protein. The sample has 600,000 to 800,000 distinct CDR3 sequences, 21% seen once. These data also formed part of another study, on T cells expressing NK-cell markers. This second study says: The TCR beta repertoires originated in sorted CD3+CD56+NKG2C+, CD3+CD56+NKG2C- and CD3+CD56-NKG2C+ T cells. HCMV serostatus: seven of eight sequenced donors positive, one negative. Whether expanded NKG2C+ T cell clones were HCMV specific stayed uncertain.

The TCR was taken from a woman aged 18-29 years in good health. Sequenced input: PBMCs. V gene TRBV7-2 combines with J gene TRBJ2-2; D gene unclear. The CDR3 DNA reads as TGTGCCAGCAGCTACGGCGAGACCACCGGGGAGCTGTTTTTT. Translated: CASSYGETTGELFF.